The clone carrying this T cell receptor beta chain occurred a few times. Its target is unknown. The CDR3 contains 14 residues. Germline CDR1 reads MNHEY; CDR2 reads SMNVEV (reference sequence). The V and J ends lost 7 bases and 6 bases respectively, with 15 bases between them. Template switching added a universal primer site, and cDNA bore unique molecular identifiers. TCRdb itself ran the 5' RACE reads through MiXCR, one entry per CDR3 protein. Among roughly 350,000 distinct CDR3 sequences, roughly 10% were seen once, and the ten largest hold around 8.6%. Every donor was a healthy Caucasian. The data were taken from a study of identical twins. Study-wide results and limits: Zero-insertion analyses might be partly confounded by invariant T cells like MAIT and iNKT. While abundant cord blood beta clonotypes carried fewer insertions, memory repertoires showed no such pattern.

This sequence was found in a woman between 50 and 59 years old in good health. V is TRBV27 and J is TRBJ2-2; tentatively, D is TRBD1 or TRBD2 (5 bases each). Specimen: naive T cells sorted from blood. CDR3 bases: TGTGCCAGCAATTCCGGGACGGTGGCCGGGGAGCTGTTTTTT. The encoded protein is CASNSGTVAGELFF.